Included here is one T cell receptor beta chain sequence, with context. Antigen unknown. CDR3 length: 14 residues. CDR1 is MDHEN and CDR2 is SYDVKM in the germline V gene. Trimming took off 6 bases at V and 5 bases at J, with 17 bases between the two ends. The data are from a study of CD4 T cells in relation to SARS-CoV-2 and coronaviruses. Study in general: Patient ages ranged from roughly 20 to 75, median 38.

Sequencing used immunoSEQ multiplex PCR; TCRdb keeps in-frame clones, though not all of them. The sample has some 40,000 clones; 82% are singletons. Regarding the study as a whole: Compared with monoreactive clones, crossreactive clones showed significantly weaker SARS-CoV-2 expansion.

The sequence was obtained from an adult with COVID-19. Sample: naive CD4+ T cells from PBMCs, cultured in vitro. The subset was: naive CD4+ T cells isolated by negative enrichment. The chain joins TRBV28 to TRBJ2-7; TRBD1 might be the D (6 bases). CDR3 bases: TGTGCCAGCAGCCACACAGGGAATCTCAACGAGCAGTACTTC. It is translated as CASSHTGNLNEQYF. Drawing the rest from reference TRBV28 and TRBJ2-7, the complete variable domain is DVKVTQSSRYLVKRTGEKVFLECVQDMDHENMFWYRQDPGLGLRLIYFSYDVKMKEKGDIPEGYSVSREKKERFSLILESASTNQTSMYLCASSHTGNLNEQYFGPGTRLTVT.